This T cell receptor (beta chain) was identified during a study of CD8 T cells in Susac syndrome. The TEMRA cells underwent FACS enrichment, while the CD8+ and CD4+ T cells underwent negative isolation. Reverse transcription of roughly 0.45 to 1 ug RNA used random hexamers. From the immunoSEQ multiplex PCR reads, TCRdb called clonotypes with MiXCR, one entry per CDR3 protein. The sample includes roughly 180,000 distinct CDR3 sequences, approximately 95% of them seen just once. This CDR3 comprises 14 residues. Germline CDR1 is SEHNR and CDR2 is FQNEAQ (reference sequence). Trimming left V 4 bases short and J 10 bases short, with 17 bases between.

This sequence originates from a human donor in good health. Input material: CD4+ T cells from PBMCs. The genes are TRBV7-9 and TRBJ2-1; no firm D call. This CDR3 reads CASSSTLSRLEQFF. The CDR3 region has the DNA TGTGCCAGCAGCTCCACCCTAAGCAGACTGGAGCAGTTCTTC.